These 8 T cell receptor beta chains came from one sample sequenced in a study of cytomegalovirus exposure and HLA in healthy donors. PCR primers comprised 60 Vbeta and 13 Jbeta primers. Method: immunoSEQ multiplex PCR; TCRdb's copy keeps in-frame clones and lacks some. The sample holds 100,000 to 150,000 clones, 77% seen once. Specimen: PBMCs. These receptors originate from a woman aged 40 to 50 in good health and CMV-seropositive.

V is TRBV30 and J is TRBJ1-2; D not certain. Trimming cost V 2 bases and J 5 bases, with 18 bases left between them. The CDR3 spans 15 residues. Germline CDR1 GTSNPN, CDR2 SVGIG (reference sequence). The CDR3 loop is CAWSIVEGLRYGYTF. The CDR3 nucleotides read TGTGCCTGGAGTATAGTAGAGGGATTGAGATATGGCTACACCTTC. The complete variable domain, with remaining parts taken from reference TRBV30 and TRBJ1-2, reads SQTIHQWPATLVQPVGSPLSLECTVEGTSNPNLYWYRQAAGRGLQLLFYSVGIGQISSEVPQNLSASRPQDRQFILSSKKLLLSDSGFYLCAWSIVEGLRYGYTFGSGTRLTVV.

In this sample, this clone turned up a few times. The chain recombines TRBV5-4 with TRBJ2-7; the match to TRBD2 covers 10 bases. The V gene end was trimmed by 2 bases and the J gene end by 6 bases; junction bases not matched to a gene: 11. The CDR3 contains 16 residues. Germline assignment: CDR1 SGHNT and CDR2 YYREEE (reference sequence). The CDR3 reads CASSFTRGLAYSEQYF. The DNA for the CDR3 is TGTGCCAGCAGCTTCACTAGGGGACTAGCGTATTCCGAGCAGTACTTC.

The chain has TRBV5-1 and TRBJ2-7; 7 bases agree with TRBD1. Germline V gene lookup returns CDR1 SGHRS and CDR2 YFSETQ. The CDR3 runs to 14 residues. The ends lost 4 bases at V and 2 bases at J; junction bases unmatched: 6. The chain's CDR3 is CASSPGDRPYEQYF. The CDR3 DNA reads as TGCGCCAGCAGCCCCGGGGACAGACCCTACGAGCAGTACTTC. The full variable domain, with the rest looked up from reference TRBV5-1 and TRBJ2-7, is KAGVTQTPRYLIKTRGQQVTLSCSPISGHRSVSWYQQTPGQGLQFLFEYFSETQRNKGNFPGRFSGRQFSNSRSEMNVSTLELGDSALYLCASSPGDRPYEQYFGPGTRLTVT.

This clone has only a few counts. The chain carries TRBV19 and TRBJ1-5, with 9 positions matching TRBD1. The CDR3 extends over 14 amino acids. Trimming took 3 bases from V and 6 from J; bases not matched to a gene: 3. Germline V CDR1 and CDR2: LNHDA, SQIVND (reference sequence). The chain's CDR3 is CASSITGGGQPQHF. The CDR3 region has the DNA TGTGCCAGTAGTATCACAGGGGGCGGTCAGCCCCAGCATTTT.

The chain couples TRBV7-2 to TRBJ2-7, with TRBD2 matching 8 bases. Germline V CDR1 and CDR2: SGHTA, FQGNSA. With 2 bases clipped from V and 3 bases from J, the junction kept 6 bases outside the gene matches. This CDR3 has 15 residues. CDR3 sequence: CASSLSHSGGYEQYF. For the CDR3, the DNA is TGTGCCAGCAGCTTAAGTCACAGCGGGGGCTACGAGCAGTACTTC.

This clone was detected only once. The V and J genes are TRBV4-1 and TRBJ1-1; unclear D gene. V was shortened by 1 base and J by 1 base, with 7 bases between the two germline ends. The CDR3 totals 14 residues. In germline, CDR1 is MGHRA, CDR2 YSYEKL. The DNA of the CDR3 is TGCGCCAGCAGCCAAGTCGGGAGGAACACTGAAGCTTTCTTT. This translates into CASSQVGRNTEAFF.

The chain recombines TRBV19 with TRBJ2-3; D is perhaps TRBD2 (5 bases). V was cut by 1 base and J by 0 bases, with 11 bases left in between. The CDR3 sequence is 16 residues long. Germline-derived CDR1 and CDR2 are LNHDA and SQIVND (reference sequence). CDR3 DNA sequence: TGTGCCAGTAGTATAGTATTCCGCGGGAGCACAGATACGCAGTATTTT. Translating it yields CASSIVFRGSTDTQYF.

This clone was counted a few times. The rearrangement uses TRBV11-2 and TRBJ2-5; 11 bases match TRBD2. The assigned J gene may be wrong: the sequence end matches TRBJ2-7 better. The germline V gene has CDR1 SGHAT and CDR2 FQNNGV. The CDR3 runs 17 residues. The CDR3: CASSLELPGLADYEQYF. CDR3 sequence (DNA): TGTGCCAGCAGCTTAGAACTCCCGGGACTAGCGGACTACGAGCAGTACTTC.